What follows describes a single T cell receptor (beta chain). The data were obtained in a study of blood T cell repertoires in COVID-19. The wider study: Acute and convalescent COVID-19 specimens originated in the United States, Italy and Spain. PBMCs, B-cell-depleted T cells, or T cells were the source of the cDNA or gDNA that made up the material.

The germline gives CDR1 MNHEY, CDR2 SVGAGI. CDR3 length: 15 amino acids. V was shortened by 4 bases and J by 6 bases, with 19 bases between the two germline ends. Per the study methods: For nucleated cells, counts were estimated from reference gene primer amplification. This table comes from immunoSEQ multiplex PCR, and its TCRdb copy is limited to in-frame clones, with some not included. From that table come the V and J calls and clone size; the DNA was used to work out D and trimming. Of 100,000 to 150,000 clones listed, roughly 74% are singletons. The chain has TRBV6-5 and TRBJ2-7, with a tentative D call TRBD2 (6 bases). This clonotype was sampled from a man aged 60-69 years with acute or convalescent COVID-19. The sample was peripheral blood. CDR3 DNA sequence: TGTGCCAGCAGTTCGGGACTTCAAGGATTCGTCGAGCAGTACTTC. Translating gives CASSSGLQGFVEQYF.